This TCR beta chain emerged from a study of blood T cell repertoires in COVID-19 (dated by TCRdb to about 2020). Broadly, across the study: Samples from collaborators originated in the United States, Italy and Spain and spanned both the acute and convalescent phases of COVID-19. A freely available public database, intended as a resource for researchers studying the immune response to SARS-CoV-2, is where the repertoires were released. The material from the prospective study consisted of cDNA or gDNA derived from T cells, B-cell-depleted T cells, or PBMCs. Samples were obtained from the ongoing ImmuneRACE study (first 160 participants) and from roughly 1,300 subjects provided by 6 global collaborators. Subjects who had been exposed to COVID-19, were actively infected with it, or had recovered from it provided the deeply sampled blood TCRbeta repertoires that made up the dataset. HLA class I and class II types, where available, came from metadata supplied by the sample provider rather than from assay-based typing. Sample metadata almost always included a de-identified subject ID, COVID-19 status, age in years and sex.

The immunoSEQ Assay, a bias-controlled multiplex PCR, was used to amplify TCRbeta CDR3 regions from genomic DNA. On the authors' methods: The number of nucleated cells in each sample was estimated from the amplification of reference gene primers within the assay. To quantify the absolute abundance of each unique TCRbeta CDR3 rearrangement, sequence reads were collapsed and filtered. Productive Simpson clonality was computed per sample as the square root of Simpson's diversity index over productive rearrangements. The source is immuneACCESS, and TCRdb retained only in-frame sequences with V and J called. Part of the clones is not carried over; for the studies checked, unresolved V genes explain less than half of this, and the remainder is unexplained. V and J calls and clone size are as listed in that table; D and trimming were resolved from the DNA. This sample comprises about 250,000 clones, roughly 90% of them detected only once. Around 0.8% of the sample is held by the ten biggest clonotypes.

Findings and caveats that apply to the study as a whole: The amount of clinical and demographic metadata varied by source and participant and was provided uncurated.

Collaborating institutions collected whole blood in K2EDTA tubes following their own protocols. For TCRbeta analysis, collaborators shipped samples as frozen whole blood, isolated PBMCs, or DNA extracted from either of those sample types. A single count supports this clone. The antigen this receptor binds is unknown. No much larger clone exists at a distance of one base, and base qualities are not known. This receptor was obtained from a man aged 30-40 years with acute or convalescent COVID-19. Specimen: peripheral blood.

CDR3 loop: CASSDRNSPLHF. The DNA sequence is as follows: TGTGCCAGCAGCGACAGAAATTCACCCCTCCACTTT. Recombination linked TRBV7-3 to TRBJ1-6, with a weak D call of TRBD1 (5 bases match). CDR1 SGHTA and CDR2 FQGTGA were looked up in the germline V gene. From the cysteine up to the phenylalanine, the CDR3 has a length of 12 residues. CDR3 DNA is the only sequence kept; it has 36 bases, read in frame from the first base. V lost 5 bases and J lost 7 bases; the stretch between them is 6 bases long.